The 10 T cell receptor beta chains listed next were all sequenced from one sample in a study of memory CD4+ T cells and cytomegalovirus serostatus. Assay: immunoSEQ multiplex PCR; the TCRdb copy retains only in-frame clones and omits some. The repertoire holds fewer than 35,000 clones, with 76% as singletons. The sort gate was single viable CD3+CD4+CD8-CD45RO+ cells for memory CD4+ T cells. Material: memory CD4+ T cells from blood. The receptors shown here come from an adult in good health and CMV-seronegative.

The chain uses TRBV7-9 and TRBJ1-1; D is ambiguous. Between the trimmed V and J ends, which lost 5 bases and 4 bases, there was a span of 17 bases. The CDR3 covers 15 residues. CDR1 and CDR2 from the germline V gene are SEHNR and FQNEAQ (reference sequence). As DNA, the CDR3 is TGTGCCAGCAGCGACCGGACCTTCGGGAGCACTGAAGCTTTCTTT. It is translated as CASSDRTFGSTEAFF.

The chain uses TRBV5-1 and TRBJ2-1; tentative D call: TRBD1 (6 bases). Germline loops: CDR1 SGHRS, CDR2 YFSETQ. With 0 bases removed from V and 6 bases from J, the gap between germline ends came to 13 bases. The CDR3 runs 15 residues. The CDR3 DNA sequence: TGCGCCAGCAGCTTGGCGCCGACAGGTGTCAATGAGCAGTTCTTC. Amino acids: CASSLAPTGVNEQFF.

The chain links TRBV6-4 to TRBJ2-2; D unclear. Germline lookup yields CDR1 MRHNA and CDR2 SNTAGT. Between the trimmed V and J ends, which lost 3 bases and 2 bases, there was a span of 7 bases. The CDR3 sequence is 14 residues long. The CDR3 reads CASSETANTGELFF. As DNA, the CDR3 is TGTGCCAGCAGTGAGACGGCAAACACCGGGGAGCTGTTTTTT.

The chain employs TRBV19 and TRBJ1-1; D not resolved. The V end was cut by 1 base, the J end by 1 base, with 4 bases between. Germline loops: CDR1 LNHDA, CDR2 SQIVND (reference sequence). The CDR3 has 13 residues. The CDR3 DNA is TGTGCCAGTAGTATAGCCAAGAACACTGAAGCTTTCTTT. Encoded protein: CASSIAKNTEAFF. Filled out from reference TRBV19 and TRBJ1-1, the complete variable domain reads DGGITQSPKYLFRKEGQNVTLSCEQNLNHDAMYWYRQDPGQGLRLIYYSQIVNDFQKGDIAEGYSVSREKKESFPLTVTSAQKNPTAFYLCASSIAKNTEAFFGQGTRLTVV.

This clone turned up a few times. The rearrangement links TRBV10-3 to TRBJ1-6; 10 bases are shared with TRBD1. This CDR3 spans 15 amino acids. The V and J ends lost 8 bases and 7 bases, in that order; junction bases with no gene match: 8. CDR1 ENHRY and CDR2 SYGVKD come from the germline V gene. The CDR3 DNA reads TGTGCCATCGGGGACGGACAGGGGGTAAATTCACCCCTCCACTTT. Amino acid sequence: CAIGDGQGVNSPLHF.

The chain is built from TRBV6-5 and TRBJ2-7, with 9 bases matching TRBD2. The CDR3 has 16 residues. V lost 0 bases and J lost 3; bases outside the gene matches: 6. Germline CDR1 MNHEY, CDR2 SVGAGI. CDR3 DNA: TGTGCCAGCAGTTACTCGAGTAGCGGGAGAGGCTACGAGCAGTACTTC. Its protein is CASSYSSSGRGYEQYF.

In regard to this clone: Additional DNA sequences in this sample encode the identical CDR3. The rearrangement links TRBV7-2 to TRBJ2-6, with D unclear. The CDR3 is 13 residues long. The germline gives CDR1 SGHTA, CDR2 FQGNSA. The V gene lost 3 bases and the J gene lost 3 bases, with 3 bases spanning the gap. CDR3 in DNA: TGTGCCAGCAGCTTCTTTGGGGCCAACGTCCTGACTTTC. Amino acids: CASSFFGANVLTF.

The chain carries TRBV4-3 and TRBJ2-1; a weak D match, TRBD2 (7 bases). V lost 6 bases, J lost 8 bases, and 20 bases lay in between. Germline CDR1 is LGHNA and CDR2 is YSLEER. The CDR3 is 15 residues long. The CDR3 loop is CASRTGPGGAYEQFF. The CDR3 DNA reads TGCGCCAGCAGGACGGGCCCTGGGGGGGCCTATGAGCAGTTCTTC.

This chain joins TRBV5-4 and TRBJ2-5, with 13 bases lining up with TRBD2. The germline gives CDR1 SGHNT, CDR2 YYREEE (reference sequence). V was pared by 4 bases and J by 4 bases, with 7 bases of the junction left unmatched. This CDR3 region has 16 residues. The CDR3: CASSPTLAGGLETQYF. As DNA, the CDR3 is TGTGCCAGCAGCCCAACACTAGCGGGGGGGCTAGAGACCCAGTACTTC.

The chain uses TRBV18 and TRBJ1-5; D is uncertain. The CDR3 has 12 residues. The V gene lost 4 bases and the J gene lost 6 bases, with 7 bases spanning the gap. The germline V gene has CDR1 KGHSH and CDR2 LQKENI. The chain's CDR3 is CASSLEGQPQHF. The CDR3 region has the DNA TGTGCCAGCTCACTAGAAGGTCAGCCCCAGCATTTT.